The present T cell receptor beta chain was sequenced within a study of CD8 T cells in Susac syndrome. Findings and caveats of the study: Only a relatively small number of individuals were included in the TCR sequencing and HLA analysis.

As to this clonotype: What it binds is unknown.

V dropped 0 bases and J dropped 9 bases, with 11 bases sitting between them. CDR1 and CDR2 (germline): MGHRA, YSYEKL. CDR3 size: 13 residues. Reverse transcription of roughly 0.5 to 1 ug RNA was carried out with random hexamers. Each CDR3 protein gets one entry after TCRdb re-called the immunoSEQ multiplex PCR reads with MiXCR. The sample shows around 150,000 distinct CDR3 sequences, roughly 94% of them seen only once. Sequenced input: CD8+ T cells from PBMCs. The clonotype originates from a human donor with Susac syndrome. This chain connects TRBV4-1 to TRBJ1-2; no clear D gene. CDR3: CASSQDASTSYTF. The CDR3 DNA reads TGCGCCAGCAGCCAAGATGCAAGCACGAGCTACACCTTC.